Each of the 26 T cell receptor beta chains below was sequenced from the same sample in a study of blood T cells in healthy people across ages. Primers used in a second PCR of about 7 to 12 cycles were a sample-barcoded 5' primer and a J-beta primer mix. TCRdb passed the 5' RACE reads through MiXCR, listing each CDR3 protein once. The table has 630,000 or so distinct CDR3 sequences, about 28% seen once. Sample: blood. The source is a woman older than 75 in good health.

This clonotype was observed a few times. The chain joins TRBV23-1 to TRBJ2-1; TRBD2 is a possible D gene (5 bases). TRBV23-1 is an open reading frame whose function is uncertain. This CDR3 is 14 amino acids long. V shed 5 bases and J shed 6 bases, with 14 bases lying between them. The CDR3 loop reads CASSNSGNLNEQFF. The CDR3, as DNA: TGCGCCAGCAGTAATTCCGGGAACCTCAATGAGCAGTTCTTC.

The V call is TRBV11-1, the J call TRBJ1-1; tentatively, D is TRBD1 (5 bases). The CDR3 spans 16 residues. CDR1 and CDR2 from the germline V gene are SGHAT and FQDESV (reference sequence). Between the trimmed V and J ends, which lost 1 base and 2 bases, there was a span of 14 bases. CDR3 bases: TGTGCCAGCAGCTTAGGGAAGGGGCAAGGAAACACTGAAGCTTTCTTT. Translating gives CASSLGKGQGNTEAFF.

This clonotype was found many times. V and J are TRBV9 and TRBJ2-5; D may correspond to TRBD1 or TRBD2 (5 bases each). The CDR3 totals 15 residues. Trimming shortened V by 4 bases and J by 5 bases, and 18 bases separated the two germline ends. CDR1 and CDR2 from the germline V gene are SGDLS and YYNGEE. The CDR3 protein is CASSPTPGPRETQYF. Here the CDR3 DNA reads TGTGCCAGCAGCCCCACCCCGGGGCCAAGGGAGACCCAGTACTTC.

This clonotype appeared many times. CDR3 sequence: CASSLAPSGGPGETQYF. CDR3 DNA sequence: TGTGCCAGCAGCTTAGCGCCTAGCGGGGGGCCGGGAGAGACCCAGTACTTC. This rearrangement joins TRBV7-8 to TRBJ2-5, with 11 bases aligning to TRBD2. Germline trimming cut 0 bases from V and 4 bases from J; bases unmatched to any gene: 7. This CDR3 is 17 amino acids long. CDR1 SGHVS and CDR2 FQNEAQ come from the germline V gene.

The CDR3 reads CSAKTSGPTYEQYF. The DNA of the CDR3 is TGCAGTGCTAAAACTAGCGGGCCAACCTACGAGCAGTACTTC. The chain has TRBV20-1 and TRBJ2-7; TRBD2 agrees at 9 bases. Germline loops: CDR1 DFQATT, CDR2 SNEGSKA (reference sequence). The V and J ends lost 4 bases and 2 bases, in that order; junction bases with no gene match: 6. The CDR3 has 14 amino acids.

The sample holds a few counts of this clonotype. This chain links TRBV10-3 with TRBJ1-1; D may be TRBD1 (5 bases). This CDR3 has 15 residues. Germline loops: CDR1 ENHRY, CDR2 SYGVKD. V was trimmed by 10 bases and J by 4 bases, leaving 22 bases between them. CDR3 in DNA: TGTGCCACCTCCCCACACTGGCAGGGTGGCACTGAAGCTTTCTTT. Residues: CATSPHWQGGTEAFF.

This clonotype was counted at least ten times. The chain recombines TRBV19 with TRBJ2-3, with 12 nucleotides matching TRBD2. There are 12 residues in the CDR3. Germline V gives CDR1 LNHDA, CDR2 SQIVND (reference sequence). Trimming took 5 bases from V and 14 from J; bases not matched to a gene: 5. The CDR3 nucleotides are TGTGCCAGTAGTCAGACTAGCGGGGGAGCGTATTTT. It is translated as CASSQTSGGAYF.

The chain links TRBV7-9 to TRBJ2-5; TRBD2 agrees at 8 bases. The V gene end was trimmed by 11 bases and the J gene end by 13 bases; junction bases not matched to a gene: 18. This CDR3 is built from 13 residues. In germline, CDR1 is SEHNR, CDR2 FQNEAQ (reference sequence). The DNA for the CDR3 is TGTGCCGGACGATTACTAGCGGACAATGAGCGGTACTTC. It translates to CAGRLLADNERYF. Using reference TRBV7-9 and TRBJ2-5 for the parts outside the CDR3, the full variable domain is DTGVSQNPRHKITKRGQNVTFRCDPISEHNRLYWYRQTLGQGPEFLTYFQNEAQLEKSRLLSDRFSAERPKGSFSTLEIQRTEQGDSAMYLCAGRLLADNERYFGPGTRLLVL.

The genes are TRBV15 and TRBJ1-5; possible D gene TRBD1, 6 bases. In germline, CDR1 is LNHNV, CDR2 YYDKDF (reference sequence). There are 17 residues in the CDR3. V was pared by 0 bases and J by 2 bases, with 14 bases between. The CDR3: CATSRDRAGGGNQPQHF. The CDR3 nucleotides are TGTGCCACCAGCAGAGATCGGGCCGGGGGCGGCAATCAGCCCCAGCATTTT.

The V gene is TRBV2, the J gene TRBJ2-7; TRBD1 might be the D (5 bases). The J call may be in error: the DNA end matches TRBJ2-4 better. The CDR3 extends over 15 amino acids. CDR1 is SNHLY and CDR2 is FYNNEI in the germline V gene. This chain's CDR3 is CASRGVVVLRDIQYF. The CDR3 nucleotides are TGTGCCAGCAGAGGGGTGGTGGTGCTAAGGGACATTCAGTACTTC.

Worth noting for this clonotype: This sequence may be a read error, since a much larger clone differs from it by one base. J is TRBJ2-1 and V is TRBV28; unclear D gene. V gave up 6 bases and J gave up 7 bases, with 10 bases separating them. The CDR3 has 12 amino acids. The germline V gene has CDR1 MDHEN and CDR2 SYDVKM. CDR3 sequence reads: CASSPRQNEQFF. CDR3 sequence (DNA): TGTGCCAGCAGCCCCCGCCAGAATGAGCAGTTCTTC.

Only a few counts were recorded for this clonotype. V is TRBV11-2 and J is TRBJ1-4, with TRBD1 identical over 9 bases. The J segment lost 7 bases and the V segment lost 4 bases, leaving 7 bases of the junction unmatched. Germline V gene sequence: CDR1 SGHAT, CDR2 FQNNGV. The CDR3 extends over 15 amino acids. This chain's CDR3 is CASSSHRGLGEKLFF. As DNA, the CDR3 is TGTGCCAGCAGCTCACACAGGGGGCTGGGTGAAAAACTGTTTTTT.

This clonotype was seen repeatedly, ten times or more. This sequence joins TRBV24-1 and TRBJ2-7; tentative D call: TRBD1 (5 bases). V lost 2 bases and J lost 2, with 18 bases in between. The CDR3 length is 17 residues. Germline assignment: CDR1 KGHDR and CDR2 SFDVKD. CDR3 loop: CATSDYRLDGPTYEQYF. The DNA for the CDR3 is TGTGCCACCAGTGATTACAGGCTCGACGGGCCAACCTACGAGCAGTACTTC.

This clonotype was recorded many times. The rearrangement joins TRBV6-5 to TRBJ2-7; a weak D match, TRBD1 (5 bases). The germline V gene encodes CDR1 MNHEY and CDR2 SVGAGI. This CDR3 is 13 amino acids long. V lost 8 bases and J lost 3, with 14 bases in between. CDR3 DNA: TGTGCCAGCGCGATGGCAGGGCGCTACGAGCAGTACTTC. It codes for CASAMAGRYEQYF.

This clonotype was observed many times. This chain uses TRBV20-1 with TRBJ2-3, with D unclear. The germline V gene encodes CDR1 DFQATT and CDR2 SNEGSKA (reference sequence). The CDR3 contains 13 residues. V was trimmed by 6 bases and J by 2 bases, leaving 12 bases between them. CDR3 nucleotide sequence: TGCAGTGCGAGACTCGTTAACACAGATACGCAGTATTTT. The encoded protein is CSARLVNTDTQYF.

This clonotype was found many times. The chain has TRBV6-2 or TRBV6-3 and TRBJ2-1, with D perhaps TRBD2 (6 bases). V was clipped by 7 bases and J by 2 bases, with 21 bases between them. Germline V gene sequence: CDR1 MNHEY, CDR2 SVGEGT. CDR3 length: 17 residues. The CDR3 protein is CASTTVGGRVPYNEQFF. The CDR3 DNA reads TGTGCCAGCACCACCGTCGGGGGAAGAGTCCCCTACAATGAGCAGTTCTTC.

This clonotype was observed a handful of times. A read error may explain this, as a much larger clone is one base away. The chain couples TRBV6-5 to TRBJ2-7; possibly TRBD1 or TRBD2 for D (5 bases each). V lost 5 bases and J 7 bases, leaving 18 bases between the germline ends. This CDR3 spans 14 amino acids. CDR1 and CDR2 from the germline V gene are MNHEY and SVGAGI. CDR3 in amino acids: CASSGGSYYNEQYF. In DNA, the CDR3 is TGTGCCAGCAGTGGGGGATCCTACTACAATGAGCAGTACTTC.

This clonotype was seen once. The CDR3 here is CAIMASDQGTYEQYF. The CDR3 coding sequence is TGTGCCATCATGGCCAGCGATCAGGGGACCTACGAGCAGTACTTC. The chain is built from TRBV10-3 and TRBJ2-7, with D possibly TRBD1 on 6 matching bases. V lost 7 bases and J 2 bases, leaving 18 bases between the germline ends. The germline V gene encodes CDR1 ENHRY and CDR2 SYGVKD. This CDR3 region has 15 residues.

This clonotype was observed at least ten times. The chain is built from TRBV5-5 and TRBJ1-5; tentative D call: TRBD1 (5 bases). Between the trimmed V and J ends, which lost 0 bases and 5 bases, there was a span of 12 bases. The CDR3 length is 15 residues. In germline, CDR1 is SGHKS, CDR2 YYEKEE (reference sequence). CDR3 nucleotides: TGTGCCAGCAGCTTGGAGGTAGGGACCCATCAGCCCCAGCATTTT. Translating gives CASSLEVGTHQPQHF.

This clonotype appeared a few times. The rearrangement links TRBV28 to TRBJ1-2, with a tentative D call TRBD1 (5 bases). The CDR3 spans 14 residues. Germline CDR1 MDHEN, CDR2 SYDVKM. Deletions cut 11 bases from V and 3 bases from J, with 19 bases between. For the CDR3, the DNA is TGTGCCTCGGGGGAGGTGGGAAAGGACTATGGCTACACCTTC. This codes for CASGEVGKDYGYTF.

A few counts support this clonotype. A much larger clone lies one base from this, so it may be a read error. V usage is TRBV5-1 and J usage is TRBJ1-2, with D maybe TRBD1 (5 bases). CDR3 size: 14 residues. V was pared by 3 bases and J by 8 bases, with 17 bases between. Germline loops: CDR1 SGHRS, CDR2 YFSETQ. CDR3 sequence reads: CASSWDGRDRGYTF. Written as DNA, the CDR3 is TGCGCCAGCAGCTGGGATGGCAGGGATCGAGGCTACACCTTC.

Points on this clonotype: A much larger clonotype is one base distant, so this may be a read error. CDR3 coding DNA: TGTGCCAGCAGCCGGACAGGGGATATCTATGGCTACACCTTC. Amino acids: CASSRTGDIYGYTF. The chain combines TRBV3-1 with TRBJ1-2, with 9 bases matching TRBD1. This CDR3 contains 14 residues. The V segment lost 4 bases and the J segment 4 bases; nucleotides outside the gene matches: 4. Germline lookup yields CDR1 LGHDT and CDR2 YNNKEL (reference sequence). Based on the CDR3 plus reference TRBV3-1 and TRBJ1-2, the full variable domain is DTAVSQTPKYLVTQMGNDKSIKCEQNLGHDTMYWYKQDSKKFLKIMFSYNNKELIINETVPNRFSPKSPDKAHLNLHINSLELGDSAVYFCASSRTGDIYGYTFGSGTRLTVV.

The V call is TRBV5-1, the J call TRBJ1-2; D call uncertain. The CDR3 consists of 13 residues. Germline lookup yields CDR1 SGHRS and CDR2 YFSETQ. V dropped 0 bases and J dropped 7 bases, with 10 bases sitting between them. Written as DNA, the CDR3 is TGCGCCAGCAGCTTGGGAGGTTTCTCTGGCTACACCTTC. Translating gives CASSLGGFSGYTF.

With regard to this clonotype: A much larger clone differs by one base, so this may be a read error. This chain joins TRBV7-9 and TRBJ1-2; 10 bases match TRBD1. The CDR3 length is 15 residues. From germline, CDR1 is SEHNR and CDR2 FQNEAQ (reference sequence). This CDR3 is CACSFGDRGAYGYTF. CDR3 coding DNA: TGTGCCTGCAGCTTTGGGGACAGGGGCGCCTATGGCTACACCTTC.

For this clonotype: Just one base apart from a much larger clone, this may be a read error. The chain employs TRBV30 and TRBJ2-7; D unclear. Between the trimmed V and J ends, which lost 0 bases and 7 bases, there was a span of 7 bases. The CDR3 loop spans 11 amino acids. Looked up from germline, CDR1 is GTSNPN and CDR2 is SVGIG (reference sequence). The CDR3 DNA reads TGTGCCTGGAGTGTTGCCAATGAGCAGTACTTC. It is translated as CAWSVANEQYF.

This clonotype was counted between two and nine times. The CDR3 loop is CASRRTGQGFSEQYF. CDR3 nucleotide sequence: TGTGCCAGCAGGCGGACGGGACAAGGATTCAGCGAGCAGTACTTC. The J gene is TRBJ2-5, the V gene TRBV25-1; D is perhaps TRBD1 (6 bases). The J call may be in error: the DNA end matches TRBJ2-7 better. CDR3 size: 15 residues. Germline loops: CDR1 MGHDK, CDR2 SYGVNS.